This passage covers 14 T cell receptor beta chains from one sample sequenced in a study of cytomegalovirus exposure and HLA in healthy donors. Primers: 60 Vbeta forward and 13 Jbeta reverse. Sequenced by immunoSEQ multiplex PCR; TCRdb stores in-frame clones only, minus some. The sample records more than 95,000 clones, around four fifths being singletons. The specimen sequenced was PBMCs. Receptor source: a man aged 25 to 45 in good health and CMV-seronegative.

V usage is TRBV28 and J usage is TRBJ1-5; D might be TRBD1 (5 bases). This CDR3 contains 14 residues. Germline CDR1 MDHEN, CDR2 SYDVKM. V lost 6 bases and J 3 bases, leaving 12 bases between the germline ends. This CDR3 is CASSGRVFNQPQHF. The CDR3 DNA sequence: TGTGCCAGCAGCGGCAGGGTTTTCAATCAGCCCCAGCATTTT. Full variable domain (remainder filled in from reference TRBV28 and TRBJ1-5): DVKVTQSSRYLVKRTGEKVFLECVQDMDHENMFWYRQDPGLGLRLIYFSYDVKMKEKGDIPEGYSVSREKKERFSLILESASTNQTSMYLCASSGRVFNQPQHFGDGTRLSIL.

The chain employs TRBV25-1 and TRBJ2-2, with 7 nucleotides matching TRBD2. This CDR3 is 14 amino acids long. The trim removed 1 base at V and 4 bases at J, leaving 0 bases unmatched. Germline CDR1 and CDR2: MGHDK and SYGVNS. This CDR3 is CASSESGGTGELFF. DNA of the CDR3: TGTGCCAGCAGTGAATCGGGGGGCACCGGGGAGCTGTTTTTT.

The chain couples TRBV30 to TRBJ2-5; 10 bases are shared with TRBD2. CDR1 and CDR2 (germline): GTSNPN, SVGIG (reference sequence). The ends lost 1 base at V and 5 bases at J; junction bases unmatched: 10. The CDR3 extends over 16 amino acids. The CDR3 nucleotides read TGTGCCTGGAGTGAACTGTCTAGCGGGAGTTGGGAGACCCAGTACTTC. Amino acids: CAWSELSSGSWETQYF.

The chain is built from TRBV9 and TRBJ1-2; possibly TRBD1 for D (5 bases). Germline V lookup: CDR1 SGDLS, CDR2 YYNGEE. The CDR3 loop spans 14 amino acids. V shed 7 bases and J shed 4 bases, with 17 bases lying between them. CDR3 sequence (DNA): TGTGCCAGCGAAGATGATCAGGGTGGCTATGGCTACACCTTC. It is translated as CASEDDQGGYGYTF.

This rearrangement joins TRBV18 to TRBJ1-1; D unresolved. Germline V lookup: CDR1 KGHSH, CDR2 LQKENI. The length of the CDR3 is 13 residues. Trimming took off 3 bases at V and 0 bases at J, with 5 bases between the two ends. The CDR3 DNA sequence: TGTGCCAGCTCACCCCAGGTGAACACTGAAGCTTTCTTT. It encodes CASSPQVNTEAFF.

The rearrangement links TRBV28 to TRBJ2-7, with D unclear. V shed 1 base and J shed 7 bases, with 11 bases lying between them. Germline V gene data show CDR1 as MDHEN and CDR2 as SYDVKM. The CDR3 contains 13 residues. The CDR3 DNA is TGTGCCAGCAGTTTATCGGCCCGAGGAGAGCAGTACTTC. It codes for CASSLSARGEQYF.

This rearrangement joins TRBV5-1 to TRBJ2-7; D might be TRBD1 (6 bases). V lost 4 bases to trimming and J lost 3 bases, with 20 bases between them. Germline V gene data show CDR1 as SGHRS and CDR2 as YFSETQ. The CDR3 is made up of 16 amino acids. CDR3 nucleotides: TGCGCCAGCAGCATCGGGACAAGACTTACTAACTACGAGCAGTACTTC. This encodes CASSIGTRLTNYEQYF.

This clone was observed a few times. This rearrangement joins TRBV5-1 to TRBJ2-7, with 9 bases that match TRBD2. Unmatched junction bases numbered 17, after V lost 6 bases and J lost 1 base. Looked up from germline, CDR1 is SGHRS and CDR2 is YFSETQ. This CDR3 has 18 amino acids. The CDR3 reads CASKQWGGRAGSSYEQYF. The CDR3, as DNA: TGCGCCAGCAAACAGTGGGGCGGGAGGGCCGGATCGTCCTACGAGCAGTACTTC.

This clone occurred once. This chain links TRBV28 with TRBJ2-2; 7 bases match TRBD2. This CDR3 is built from 16 residues. The J segment lost 2 bases and the V segment lost 10 bases, leaving 13 bases of the junction unmatched. CDR1 and CDR2 (germline): MDHEN, SYDVKM. The DNA for the CDR3 is TGTGCCACCGAGATGGCGGGCGGGGGAAACACCGGGGAGCTGTTTTTT. Protein product: CATEMAGGGNTGELFF.

The chain joins TRBV30 to TRBJ2-5, with D tentatively TRBD1 (6 bases). This CDR3 is built from 12 residues. From germline, CDR1 is GTSNPN and CDR2 SVGIG (reference sequence). Trimming took 3 bases from V and 4 from J, leaving 9 bases between them. CDR3 sequence reads: CAWSLGGETQYF. CDR3 nucleotides: TGTGCCTGGAGCCTAGGGGGAGAGACCCAGTACTTC.

V is TRBV5-5 and J is TRBJ1-1; no definite D call. The V gene lost 5 bases and the J gene lost 10 bases, with 12 bases spanning the gap. CDR3 length: 11 residues. CDR1 SGHKS and CDR2 YYEKEE come from the germline V gene (reference sequence). CDR3 DNA sequence: TGTGCCAGCAGGAACTTAATTGCAGCTTTCTTT. This gives the protein CASRNLIAAFF.

The V call is TRBV29-1, the J call TRBJ2-1; no firm D call. This CDR3 spans 12 amino acids. The ends were cut back, 0 bases at V and 7 bases at J, with 7 bases in the middle. CDR1 is SQVTM, CDR2 ANQGSEA, per germline. CDR3 coding DNA: TGCAGCGTTGAAGATCACTCAAATGAGCAGTTCTTC. Its protein is CSVEDHSNEQFF.

The V gene is TRBV6-6, the J gene TRBJ1-2; no clear D gene. Trimming took 8 bases from V and 2 from J, leaving 18 bases between them. This CDR3 has 15 residues. Germline CDR1 MNHNY, CDR2 SVGAGI (reference sequence). The CDR3 nucleotides are TGTGCCAGCGGACTTACCGCAGGAACGAACTATGGCTACACCTTC. Translating gives CASGLTAGTNYGYTF.

The chain links TRBV5-6 to TRBJ1-4; D remains unclear. Per the germline V gene, CDR1 is SGHDT and CDR2 is YYEEEE. Trimming pared 1 base from V and 1 base from J, leaving 20 bases between. The CDR3 is 19 amino acids. CDR3 bases: TGTGCCAGCAGCTTGCCACCGGGAAAGACTTTAGGAACTAATGAAAAACTGTTTTTT. This gives the protein CASSLPPGKTLGTNEKLFF.